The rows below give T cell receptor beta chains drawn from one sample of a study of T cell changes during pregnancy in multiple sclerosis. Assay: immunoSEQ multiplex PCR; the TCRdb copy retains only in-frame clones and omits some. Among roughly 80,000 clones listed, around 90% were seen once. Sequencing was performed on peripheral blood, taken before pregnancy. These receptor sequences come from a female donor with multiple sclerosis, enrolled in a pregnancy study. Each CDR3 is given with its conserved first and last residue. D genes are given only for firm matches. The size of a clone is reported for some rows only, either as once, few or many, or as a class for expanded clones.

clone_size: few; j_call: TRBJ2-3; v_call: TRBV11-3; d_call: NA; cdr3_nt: TGTGCCAGCAGCTTAGGACAGGGCACAGATACGCAGTATTTT; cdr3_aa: CASSLGQGTDTQYF
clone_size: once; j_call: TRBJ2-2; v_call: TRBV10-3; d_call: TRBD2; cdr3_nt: TGTGCCATCAGTGGGACTAGCGGGGTCACGAACACCGGGGAGCTGTTTTTT; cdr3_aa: CAISGTSGVTNTGELFF
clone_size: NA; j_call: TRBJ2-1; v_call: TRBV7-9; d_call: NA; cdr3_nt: TGTGCCAGCAGCGGAGACAGTTCGGAGCAGTTCTTC; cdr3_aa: CASSGDSSEQFF
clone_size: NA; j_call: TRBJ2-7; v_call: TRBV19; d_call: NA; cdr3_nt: TGTGCCAGTAGTATACGCCAGGGGGGTATCTACGAGCAGTACTTC; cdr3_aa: CASSIRQGGIYEQYF
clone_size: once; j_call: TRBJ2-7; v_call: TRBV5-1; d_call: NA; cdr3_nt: TGCGCCAGCAGCTTGTCGTCGGGGGTAATGTATTTCTACGAGCAGTACTTC; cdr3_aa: CASSLSSGVMYFYEQYF
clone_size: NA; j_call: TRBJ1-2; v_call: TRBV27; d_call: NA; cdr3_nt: TGTGCCAGCGCGATCACCAGGGTAGATGGCTACACCTTC; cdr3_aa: CASAITRVDGYTF
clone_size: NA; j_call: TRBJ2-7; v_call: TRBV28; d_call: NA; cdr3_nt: TGTGCCAGCAGTTTTATCATCGGGTCGGGCGAGCAGTACTTC; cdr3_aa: CASSFIIGSGEQYF
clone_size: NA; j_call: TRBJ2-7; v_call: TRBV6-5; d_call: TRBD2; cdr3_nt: TGTGCCAGCAGGCGACTAGCGGGAGCCTACGAGCAGTACTTC; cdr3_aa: CASRRLAGAYEQYF
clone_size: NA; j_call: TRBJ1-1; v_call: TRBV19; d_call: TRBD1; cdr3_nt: TGTGCCAGTACCAAGACAGGGGGCAACACTGAAGCTTTCTTT; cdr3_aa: CASTKTGGNTEAFF
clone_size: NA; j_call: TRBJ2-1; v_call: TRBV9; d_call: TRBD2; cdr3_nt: TGTGCCAGCAGCCCCGTCGGGGGCGGGGGGGAGGATGAGCAGTTCTTC; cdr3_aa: CASSPVGGGGEDEQFF
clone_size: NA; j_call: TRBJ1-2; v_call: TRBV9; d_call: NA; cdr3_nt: TGTGCCAGCAGCGTAGGAGATAGGGGGAATGGCTACACCTTC; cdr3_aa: CASSVGDRGNGYTF
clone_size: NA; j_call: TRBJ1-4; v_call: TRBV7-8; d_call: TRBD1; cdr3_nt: TGTGCCAGCAGCATTCGGACAGGGGGCGATGAAAAACTGTTTTTT; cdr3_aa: CASSIRTGGDEKLFF
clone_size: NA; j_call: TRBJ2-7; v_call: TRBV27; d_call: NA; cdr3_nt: TGTGCCAGCAGCTCTAATTTAAACGAGCAGTACTTC; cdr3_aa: CASSSNLNEQYF
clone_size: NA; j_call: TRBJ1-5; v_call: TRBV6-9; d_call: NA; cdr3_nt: TGTGCCAGCAGCAGGGCGGGAAGCTATCAGCCCCAGCATTTT; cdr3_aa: CASSRAGSYQPQHF
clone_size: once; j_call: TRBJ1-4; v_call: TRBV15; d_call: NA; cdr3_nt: TGTGCCACCAGTGTTAGGGGGGGGAATGAAAAACTGTTTTTT; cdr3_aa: CATSVRGGNEKLFF
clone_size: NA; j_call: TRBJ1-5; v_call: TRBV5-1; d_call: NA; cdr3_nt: TGCGCCAGCAGTAGATCAGGTGGCAATCAGCCCCAGCATTTT; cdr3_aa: CASSRSGGNQPQHF
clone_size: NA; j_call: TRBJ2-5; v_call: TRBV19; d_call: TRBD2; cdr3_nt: TGTGCTACGGGGGGGGGAGAGACCCAGTACTTC; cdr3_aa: CATGGGETQYF
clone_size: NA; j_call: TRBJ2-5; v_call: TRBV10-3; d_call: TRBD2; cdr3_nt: TGTGCCATCGGACTAGCGGGACCTCAAGAGACCCAGTACTTC; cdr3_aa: CAIGLAGPQETQYF
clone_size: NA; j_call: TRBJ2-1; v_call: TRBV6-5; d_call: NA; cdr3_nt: TGTGCCAGCAGACTCGGGGGAAACAATGAGCAGTTCTTC; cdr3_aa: CASRLGGNNEQFF
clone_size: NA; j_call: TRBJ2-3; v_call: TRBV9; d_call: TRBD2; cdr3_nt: TGTGCCAGCAGCGTAGGAAGGGGCGGGGGAAGCACAGATACGCAGTATTTT; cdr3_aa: CASSVGRGGGSTDTQYF
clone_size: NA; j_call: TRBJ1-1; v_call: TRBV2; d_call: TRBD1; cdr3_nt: TGTGCCAGCAGTGAGGGGGGACAGCCAGCTTTCTTT; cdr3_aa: CASSEGGQPAFF
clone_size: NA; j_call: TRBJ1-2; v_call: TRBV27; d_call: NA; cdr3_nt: TGTGCCAGCAGTTTCCGAGGGGGATATGGCTACACCTTC; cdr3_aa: CASSFRGGYGYTF
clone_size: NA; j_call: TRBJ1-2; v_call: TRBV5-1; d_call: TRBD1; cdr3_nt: TGCGCCAGCAGCTGGGGACAGGGGGCAGATGGCTACACCTTC; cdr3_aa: CASSWGQGADGYTF